The T cell receptor beta chain described here comes from a study of cytomegalovirus exposure and HLA in healthy donors. PCR used 60 Vbeta primers and 13 Jbeta primers. Sequencing was performed with immunoSEQ multiplex PCR; in TCRdb, only in-frame clones are kept and a portion is missing. Of some 87,000 clones detected, 62% appear once; the ten largest clones hold around 5.5%. This clone was counted a few times. Its antigen remains unknown. The V end was cut by 5 bases, the J end by 3 bases, with 10 bases between. Germline CDR1 and CDR2: SGHRS and YFSETQ. The CDR3 is 13 residues long. Study-wide results and caveats: Most TCR beta V segments were productive about 87% or about 30% of the time in an earlier analysis.

The specimen was PBMCs. The chain recombines TRBV5-1 with TRBJ2-3, with D hard to call. The receptor was isolated from a woman in her 30s in good health and CMV-seropositive. The CDR3 loop is CASRFKQTDTQYF. The CDR3 nucleotides are TGCGCCAGCAGATTCAAGCAAACAGATACGCAGTATTTT.